This TCR beta chain comes out of a study of cytomegalovirus exposure and HLA in healthy donors. Germline CDR1 is MNHEY and CDR2 is SMNVEV (reference sequence). Trimming stripped 6 bases from V and 6 bases from J, with 22 bases between. The CDR3 runs to 16 residues. Vbeta (60) and Jbeta (13) primers were used in the PCR. Profiled with immunoSEQ multiplex PCR; TCRdb holds only in-frame clones, not every one. The table shows some 160,000 clones, with 65% to 80% occurring only once. The sequence came from a woman in her 40s in good health and CMV-seronegative. This chain links TRBV27 with TRBJ2-3; TRBD2 might be the D (6 bases). Specimen: PBMCs. CDR3 protein: CASSHLSAGRGDTQYF. CDR3 nucleotides: TGTGCCAGCAGCCACCTATCGGCGGGGCGAGGCGATACGCAGTATTTT.